This note documents a single TCR beta chain sequence. Its specificity is unknown. As to time point: week 5, during vaccination. The study gave 300 ug of mutant IDH1 20-mer peptide per vaccine dose, with topical imiquimod. The study enrolled donors with new WHO grade 3 or 4 IDH1-mutant, ATRX-lost astrocytomas. This CDR3 spans 16 amino acids. Germline CDR1 reads SGHRS; CDR2 reads YFSETQ. V was trimmed by 0 bases and J by 7 bases, leaving 16 bases between them. This sample was taken from a study of a mutant IDH1 vaccine in newly diagnosed glioma. Overall study context: Previous treatment comprised radiotherapy, temozolomide, or both, mostly both.

Data came from immunoSEQ multiplex PCR; TCRdb stores just in-frame clones and leaves some out. Seen here are 52,000 or so clones, 82% observed once, and the top ten hold over 3%. The study's findings and limits: Pseudoprogression apparently tracked independently of changes in top peripheral T cell clonotypes.

This receptor was obtained from a woman aged 18-29 years with glioma. Some clones in this sample may be carry-over from other donors' samples. The chain employs TRBV5-1 and TRBJ1-4; possibly TRBD1 for D (6 bases). Sequencing used PBMCs, obtained from a glioma patient whose treatment included an IDH1 peptide vaccine. The CDR3 loop reads CASSLAQGGRVEKLFF. DNA of the CDR3: TGCGCCAGCAGCTTGGCACAGGGAGGGCGGGTTGAAAAACTGTTTTTT.